The 24 T cell receptor beta chains below all came from one sample that was sequenced in a study of blood T cell repertoires in COVID-19. Profiled with immunoSEQ multiplex PCR; TCRdb holds only in-frame clones, not every one. Of more than 250,000 clones listed, around 84% are singletons. The sequenced material came from PBMCs or T cells enriched from blood (not recorded which). The receptors stem from a man aged 40-50 years who had been exposed to COVID-19.

The chain is built from TRBV10-1 and TRBJ2-1; 8 bases map to TRBD2. CDR1 WNHNN and CDR2 SYGVQD come from the germline V gene (reference sequence). V dropped 3 bases and J dropped 5; count of bases not matched to a gene: 9. The CDR3 has 16 residues. The CDR3 spells CASSESGRVGHNEQFF. The CDR3 nucleotides read TGCGCCAGCAGTGAATCCGGGAGGGTAGGACACAATGAGCAGTTCTTC.

The chain has TRBV19 and TRBJ2-7; TRBD2 aligns across 9 bases. There are 15 residues in the CDR3. Germline CDR1 and CDR2: LNHDA and SQIVND (reference sequence). V shed 5 bases and J 0 bases; nucleotides not matched to a gene: 5. DNA for the CDR3: TGTGCCAGTAGTGGCACGACTAGCGGCTCCTACGAGCAGTACTTC. Its protein product is CASSGTTSGSYEQYF. The whole variable domain, remainder taken from reference TRBV19 and TRBJ2-7, is DGGITQSPKYLFRKEGQNVTLSCEQNLNHDAMYWYRQDPGQGLRLIYYSQIVNDFQKGDIAEGYSVSREKKESFPLTVTSAQKNPTAFYLCASSGTTSGSYEQYFGPGTRLTVT.

The chain joins TRBV15 to TRBJ2-1; TRBD2 might be the D (6 bases). This CDR3 comprises 18 residues. Germline V gene data show CDR1 as LNHNV and CDR2 as YYDKDF (reference sequence). The V end was cut by 1 base, the J end by 7 bases, with 23 bases between. CDR3 nucleotides: TGTGCCACCAGCAGAGTTAGGCCCTCAGCGGGTGTGAGGAATGAGCAGTTCTTC. Amino acid sequence: CATSRVRPSAGVRNEQFF. The complete variable domain, with remaining parts taken from reference TRBV15 and TRBJ2-1, reads DAMVIQNPRYQVTQFGKPVTLSCSQTLNHNVMYWYQQKSSQAPKLLFHYYDKDFNNEADTPDNFQSRRPNTSFCFLDIRSPGLGDTAMYLCATSRVRPSAGVRNEQFFGPGTRLTVL.

Comment on this clone: Other DNA sequences of this sample code for an identical CDR3. This chain joins TRBV14 and TRBJ2-2; TRBD2 matches 7 bases. The CDR3 runs to 15 residues. Losses at the gene ends were 1 base for V and 2 bases for J; bases not matched to a gene: 1. Germline V gene lookup returns CDR1 SGHDN and CDR2 FVKESK. For the CDR3, the DNA is TGTGCCAGCAGCCAAGGACTAGCCAACACCGGGGAGCTGTTTTTT. It specifies CASSQGLANTGELFF.

This CDR3 is CASSLITAGYYEQYF. DNA of the CDR3: TGTGCCAGCAGCTTGATCACAGCTGGATACTACGAGCAGTACTTC. V and J are TRBV5-6 and TRBJ2-7; D is unresolved. The CDR3 sequence is 15 residues long. CDR1 is SGHDT and CDR2 is YYEEEE in the germline V gene. V was cut by 1 base and J by 3 bases, with 14 bases left in between.

The chain is built from TRBV7-9 and TRBJ1-1; 7 bases map to TRBD1. J gave up 1 base and V 7 bases, and 3 bases lay outside the gene matches. The length of the CDR3 is 13 residues. The germline V gene has CDR1 SEHNR and CDR2 FQNEAQ (reference sequence). CDR3 in amino acids: CASIRQGNTEAFF. In DNA, the CDR3 is TGTGCCAGCATCAGACAGGGGAACACTGAAGCTTTCTTT.

The chain has TRBV6-5 and TRBJ1-3; 9 positions match TRBD1. CDR1 and CDR2 from the germline V gene are MNHEY and SVGAGI. The V segment lost 10 bases and the J segment 1 base; nucleotides outside the gene matches: 5. The CDR3 spans 14 residues. The CDR3 bases are TGTGCCATCAGCGGGACAGGGTCTGGAAACACCATATATTTT. Translating gives CAISGTGSGNTIYF.

This clone was counted ten times or more. The chain uses TRBV7-3 and TRBJ2-2; TRBD1 matches 7 bases. Germline V CDR1 and CDR2: SGHTA, FQGTGA. This CDR3 has 14 amino acids. V lost 6 bases and J lost 4; bases outside the gene matches: 5. CDR3 nucleotides: TGTGCCAGCAGAGGGGGCGCGGGCACCGGGGAGCTGTTTTTT. As protein: CASRGGAGTGELFF. The full variable domain, completed using reference TRBV7-3 and TRBJ2-2, is GAGVSQTPSNKVTEKGKYVELRCDPISGHTALYWYRQSLGQGPEFLIYFQGTGAADDSGLPNDRFFAVRPEGSVSTLKIQRTERGDSAVYLCASRGGAGTGELFFGEGSRLTVL.

The gene calls are TRBV19 and TRBJ2-7, with TRBD2 identical over 9 bases. Losses at the gene ends were 5 bases for V and 7 bases for J; bases not matched to a gene: 9. Germline assignment: CDR1 LNHDA and CDR2 SQIVND (reference sequence). There are 14 residues in the CDR3. The CDR3 loop reads CASSPSGRQVEQYF. The CDR3 bases are TGTGCCAGTAGTCCCAGCGGGAGGCAGGTGGAGCAGTACTTC.

The chain combines TRBV5-6 with TRBJ1-5; TRBD1 agrees at 7 bases. The CDR3 length is 16 residues. The germline V gene has CDR1 SGHDT and CDR2 YYEEEE. Trimming cost V 1 base and J 5 bases; bases outside gene matches: 9. CDR3 region: CASSLYATGSYQPQHF. The CDR3 DNA follows: TGTGCCAGCAGCTTGTACGCGACAGGGTCATATCAGCCCCAGCATTTT.

The CDR3 bases are TGTGCCAGCAGCCCGGGACAGGGTTCGAACACTGAAGCTTTCTTT. It encodes CASSPGQGSNTEAFF. The gene calls are TRBV9 and TRBJ1-1; 9 bases agree with TRBD1. CDR1 SGDLS and CDR2 YYNGEE come from the germline V gene. CDR3 size: 15 residues. Losses at the gene ends were 4 bases for V and 1 base for J; bases not matched to a gene: 5.

The chain recombines TRBV6-6 with TRBJ1-5, with a weak D call TRBD1 (5 bases). V lost 6 bases, J lost 0 bases, and 15 bases lay in between. The germline V gene encodes CDR1 MNHNY and CDR2 SVGAGI (reference sequence). The CDR3 is 16 amino acids. The CDR3 nucleotides are TGTGCCAGCAGCAGGGTATCCGGGTATAGCAATCAGCCCCAGCATTTT. This gives the protein CASSRVSGYSNQPQHF.

The chain links TRBV12-3 or TRBV12-4 to TRBJ1-5; D gene uncertain. The CDR3 runs to 12 residues. V dropped 2 bases and J dropped 7 bases, with 6 bases sitting between them. The CDR3 is CASSLLRQPQHF. CDR3 nucleotide sequence: TGTGCCAGCAGTTTATTGCGACAGCCCCAGCATTTT.

This clone was counted only a few times. This chain joins TRBV28 and TRBJ1-4, with a weak D call TRBD1 (6 bases). Looked up from germline, CDR1 is MDHEN and CDR2 is SYDVKM. V gave up 8 bases and J gave up 7 bases, with 26 bases separating them. This CDR3 spans 17 amino acids. The CDR3 region has the DNA TGTGCCAGCGAGTACCCACAGGGTACACGCGGGGGTGAAAAACTGTTTTTT. Protein: CASEYPQGTRGGEKLFF.

This clone came up once. This chain connects TRBV5-6 to TRBJ1-6; D not resolved. Trimming removed 1 base from V and 7 bases from J, with 9 bases in between. Germline CDR1 is SGHDT and CDR2 is YYEEEE. CDR3 length: 14 amino acids. The CDR3 protein is CASSLSFGNSPLHF. The CDR3 region has the DNA TGTGCCAGCAGCTTGTCTTTCGGGAATTCACCCCTCCACTTT. Full variable domain (remainder filled in from reference TRBV5-6 and TRBJ1-6): DAGVTQSPTHLIKTRGQQVTLRCSPKSGHDTVSWYQQALGQGPQFIFQYYEEEERQRGNFPDRFSGHQFPNYSSELNVNALLLGDSALYLCASSLSFGNSPLHFGNGTRLTVT.

The chain joins TRBV5-1 to TRBJ2-1, with 8 bases fitting TRBD2. The CDR3 extends over 15 amino acids. From germline, CDR1 is SGHRS and CDR2 YFSETQ. V was pared by 1 base and J by 4 bases, with 4 bases of the junction left unmatched. CDR3 protein: CASSLTSGYYNEQFF. DNA for the CDR3: TGCGCCAGCAGCTTGACTAGCGGATATTACAATGAGCAGTTCTTC. Filled out from reference TRBV5-1 and TRBJ2-1, the complete variable domain reads KAGVTQTPRYLIKTRGQQVTLSCSPISGHRSVSWYQQTPGQGLQFLFEYFSETQRNKGNFPGRFSGRQFSNSRSEMNVSTLELGDSALYLCASSLTSGYYNEQFFGPGTRLTVL.

The chain combines TRBV10-1 with TRBJ2-3; D is perhaps TRBD2 (6 bases). The V and J ends lost 3 bases and 3 bases respectively, with 10 bases between them. This CDR3 comprises 14 residues. Germline assignment: CDR1 WNHNN and CDR2 SYGVQD (reference sequence). CDR3 protein: CASSESSGTDTQYF. CDR3 nucleotide sequence: TGCGCCAGCAGTGAATCCAGCGGGACAGATACGCAGTATTTT.

The CDR3 DNA sequence: TGTGCCAGCAGCCCCTCAGAGGCGAACACTGAAGCTTTCTTT. This sequence encodes CASSPSEANTEAFF. The J gene is TRBJ1-1, the V gene TRBV3-1 (or the pseudogene TRBV3-2), with D unclear. The germline V and J ends were trimmed by 4 bases and 1 base, with 10 bases remaining between them. This CDR3 contains 14 residues. Germline loops: CDR1 LGHDT, CDR2 YNNKEL (reference sequence).

CDR3: CASSERGYGYTF. DNA for the CDR3: TGTGCCAGCAGTGAAAGGGGCTATGGCTACACCTTC. The gene calls are TRBV2 and TRBJ1-2; TRBD1 is a possible D gene (5 bases). Looked up from germline, CDR1 is SNHLY and CDR2 is FYNNEI. Trimming took off 2 bases at V and 4 bases at J, with 5 bases between the two ends. The CDR3 contains 12 residues.

The J gene is TRBJ2-7, the V gene TRBV2; 13 bases line up with TRBD2. V lost 6 bases, J lost 6 bases, and 5 bases stayed unmatched. This CDR3 spans 14 amino acids. CDR1 and CDR2 (germline): SNHLY, FYNNEI. CDR3 region: CASRGTSGTGEQYF. In DNA, the CDR3 is TGTGCCAGCAGGGGGACTAGCGGGACAGGCGAGCAGTACTTC.

The DNA of the CDR3 is TGCGCCAGCACCTCAACAGGGCCTAACTATGGCTACACCTTC. Its translation is CASTSTGPNYGYTF. The chain is built from TRBV10-2 and TRBJ1-2; D may be TRBD1 (6 bases). Trimming pared 7 bases from V and 0 bases from J, leaving 12 bases between. This CDR3 region has 14 residues. Germline V gives CDR1 WSHSY, CDR2 SAAADI.

The CDR3 nucleotides read TGCGCCAGCAGCTTGGAACCGAGCCACGCCTACGAGCAGTACTTC. Translated: CASSLEPSHAYEQYF. The V and J genes are TRBV5-1 and TRBJ2-7; no clear D. The CDR3 totals 15 residues. V was pared by 0 bases and J by 2 bases, with 12 bases between. The germline CDR1 and CDR2 sequences are SGHRS and YFSETQ.

The genes are TRBV30 and TRBJ1-1; unclear D gene. The CDR3 consists of 12 residues. Trimming stripped 4 bases from V and 3 bases from J, with 9 bases between. Germline lookup yields CDR1 GTSNPN and CDR2 SVGIG (reference sequence). The CDR3 nucleotides are TGTGCCTGGAACGAGATCGACACTGAAGCTTTCTTT. It encodes CAWNEIDTEAFF. Using reference TRBV30 and TRBJ1-1 for the parts outside the CDR3, the full variable domain is SQTIHQWPATLVQPVGSPLSLECTVEGTSNPNLYWYRQAAGRGLQLLFYSVGIGQISSEVPQNLSASRPQDRQFILSSKKLLLSDSGFYLCAWNEIDTEAFFGQGTRLTVV.

This chain joins TRBV27 and TRBJ2-7; 7 nucleotides match TRBD2. This CDR3 contains 16 residues. CDR1 and CDR2 (germline): MNHEY, SMNVEV (reference sequence). J gave up 3 bases and V 6 bases, and 14 bases lay outside the gene matches. CDR3 residues: CASRDLAGAGRYEQYF. The CDR3 DNA reads TGTGCCAGCAGGGATCTTGCCGGAGCGGGACGCTACGAGCAGTACTTC.